This T cell receptor beta chain was identified in a study of CD8+CD57+ T cells in acquired aplastic anemia. Investigators profiled TCR beta VDJ and CDR3 from genomic DNA template. A single record per CDR3 protein comes from TCRdb applying MiXCR to the reads. The sample includes 450,000 to 550,000 distinct CDR3 sequences, about a third of them seen just once. The J segment lost 7 bases and the V segment lost 2 bases, leaving 17 bases of the junction unmatched. Germline values: CDR1 SGHNT, CDR2 YYREEE (reference sequence). CDR3 size: 17 residues. For sequencing, patients were chosen who had shown expansion of CD8+CD57+ cells by flow cytometry.

This receptor was obtained from a human donor with aplastic anemia. V and J are TRBV5-4 and TRBJ1-2; 7 positions match TRBD1. Sequenced: sorted CD4+, CD8+, or CD8+CD57+ T cells (not recorded which) from PBMCs. CDR3 DNA sequence: TGTGCCAGCAGCTTTGAAATCAGGTACAGGGGACCCCGTGGCTACACCTTC. Translation: CASSFEIRYRGPRGYTF.